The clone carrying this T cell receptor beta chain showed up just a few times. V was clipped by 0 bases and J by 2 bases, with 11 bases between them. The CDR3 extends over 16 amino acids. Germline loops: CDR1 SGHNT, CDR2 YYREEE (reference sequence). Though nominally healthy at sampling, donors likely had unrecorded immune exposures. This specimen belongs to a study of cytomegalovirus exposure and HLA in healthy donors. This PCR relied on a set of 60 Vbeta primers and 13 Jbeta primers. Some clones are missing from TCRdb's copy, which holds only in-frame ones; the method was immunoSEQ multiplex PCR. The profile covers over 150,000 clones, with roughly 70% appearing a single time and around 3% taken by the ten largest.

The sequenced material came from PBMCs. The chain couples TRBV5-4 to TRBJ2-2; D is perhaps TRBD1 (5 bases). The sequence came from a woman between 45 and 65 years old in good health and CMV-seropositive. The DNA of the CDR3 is TGTGCCAGCAGCTTGGGGCAGGGATTAAACACCGGGGAGCTGTTTTTT. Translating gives CASSLGQGLNTGELFF.